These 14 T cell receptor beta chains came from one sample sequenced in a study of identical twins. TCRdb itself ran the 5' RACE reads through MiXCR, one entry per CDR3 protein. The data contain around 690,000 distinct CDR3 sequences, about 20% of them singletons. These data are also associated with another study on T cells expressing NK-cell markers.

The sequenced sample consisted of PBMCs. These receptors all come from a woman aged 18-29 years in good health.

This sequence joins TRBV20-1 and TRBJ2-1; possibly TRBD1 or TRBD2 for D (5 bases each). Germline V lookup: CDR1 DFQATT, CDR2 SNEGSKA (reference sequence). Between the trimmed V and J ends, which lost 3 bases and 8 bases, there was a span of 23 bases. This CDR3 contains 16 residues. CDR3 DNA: TGCAGTGCTAGTCCCCCAGGGACGGTAGGTTATTATGAGCAGTTCTTC. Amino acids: CSASPPGTVGYYEQFF.

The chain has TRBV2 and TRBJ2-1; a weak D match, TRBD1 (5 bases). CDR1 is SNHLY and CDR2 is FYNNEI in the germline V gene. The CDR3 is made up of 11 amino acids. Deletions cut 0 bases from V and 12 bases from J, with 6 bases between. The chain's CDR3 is CASSEARGQFF. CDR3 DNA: TGTGCCAGCAGTGAAGCAAGGGGGCAGTTCTTC.

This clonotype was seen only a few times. CDR3 loop: CASSHTSGNPYQETQYF. The DNA of the CDR3 is TGTGCCAGCAGCCACACATCCGGGAACCCGTACCAAGAGACCCAGTACTTC. The chain employs TRBV5-5 and TRBJ2-5, with a tentative D call TRBD2 (5 bases). There are 17 residues in the CDR3. Germline loops: CDR1 SGHKS, CDR2 YYEKEE (reference sequence). Trimming left V 4 bases short and J 0 bases short, with 19 bases between. Looking up the rest from reference TRBV5-5 and TRBJ2-5 gives the full variable domain: DAGVTQSPTHLIKTRGQQVTLRCSPISGHKSVSWYQQVLGQGPQFIFQYYEKEERGRGNFPDRFSARQFPNYSSELNVNALLLGDSALYLCASSHTSGNPYQETQYFGPGTRLLVL.

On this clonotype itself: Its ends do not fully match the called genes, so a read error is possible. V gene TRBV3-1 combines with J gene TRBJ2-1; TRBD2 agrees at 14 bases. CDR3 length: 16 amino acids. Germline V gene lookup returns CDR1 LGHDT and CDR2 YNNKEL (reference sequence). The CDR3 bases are TGTACCAGCAGCCACGCCGGGACTAGCGGGGGTAATGAGCAGTTCTTC. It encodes CTSSHAGTSGGNEQFF.

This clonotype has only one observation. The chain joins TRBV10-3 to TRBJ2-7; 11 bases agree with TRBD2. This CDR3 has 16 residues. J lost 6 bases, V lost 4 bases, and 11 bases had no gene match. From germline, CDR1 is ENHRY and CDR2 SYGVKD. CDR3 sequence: CAISVVALAGVGEQYF. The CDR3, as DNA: TGTGCCATCAGTGTAGTGGCACTAGCGGGGGTTGGCGAGCAGTACTTC.

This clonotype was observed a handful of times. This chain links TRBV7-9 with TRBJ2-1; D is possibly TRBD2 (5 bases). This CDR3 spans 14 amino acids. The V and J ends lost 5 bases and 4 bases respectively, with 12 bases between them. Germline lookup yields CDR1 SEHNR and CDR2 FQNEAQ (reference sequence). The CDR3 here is CASSPRVQYNEQFF. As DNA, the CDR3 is TGTGCCAGCAGCCCGAGGGTACAATACAATGAGCAGTTCTTC.

CDR3 sequence reads: CASSSKDREHNEQFF. The CDR3 region has the DNA TGTGCCAGCAGCTCGAAAGACAGGGAACACAATGAGCAGTTCTTC. V usage is TRBV7-9 and J usage is TRBJ2-1, with 7 nucleotides matching TRBD1. The length of the CDR3 is 15 residues. Looked up from germline, CDR1 is SEHNR and CDR2 is FQNEAQ (reference sequence). V was clipped by 4 bases and J by 5 bases; unmatched bases: 8.

The CDR3 DNA reads TGCAGTGCTAGAGATATCGGGGTCGCGGGAAACACCATATATTTT. Encoded protein: CSARDIGVAGNTIYF. The rearrangement joins TRBV20-1 to TRBJ1-3; D gene ambiguous. Germline lookup yields CDR1 DFQATT and CDR2 SNEGSKA (reference sequence). V dropped 0 bases and J dropped 4 bases, with 13 bases sitting between them. The CDR3 has 15 amino acids.

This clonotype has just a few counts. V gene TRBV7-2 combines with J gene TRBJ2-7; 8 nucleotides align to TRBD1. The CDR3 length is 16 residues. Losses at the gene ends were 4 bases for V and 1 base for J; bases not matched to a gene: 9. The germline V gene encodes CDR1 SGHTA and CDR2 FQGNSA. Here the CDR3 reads CASSSQGGQASYEQYF. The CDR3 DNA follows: TGTGCCAGCAGCTCACAGGGGGGACAGGCGTCCTACGAGCAGTACTTC.

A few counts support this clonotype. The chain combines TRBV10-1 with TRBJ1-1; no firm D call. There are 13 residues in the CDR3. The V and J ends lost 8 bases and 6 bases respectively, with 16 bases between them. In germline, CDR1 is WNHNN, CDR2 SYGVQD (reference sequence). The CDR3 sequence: CASPTTQSSEAFF. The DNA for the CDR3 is TGCGCCAGCCCTACGACCCAGTCCTCTGAAGCTTTCTTT.

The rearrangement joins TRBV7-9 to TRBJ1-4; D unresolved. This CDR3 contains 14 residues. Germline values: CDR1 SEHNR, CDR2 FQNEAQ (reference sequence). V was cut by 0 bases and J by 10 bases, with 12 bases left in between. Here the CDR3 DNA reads TGTGCCAGCAGCTTAGCCGGCAGAGAGGGAAAACTGTTTTTT. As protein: CASSLAGREGKLFF.

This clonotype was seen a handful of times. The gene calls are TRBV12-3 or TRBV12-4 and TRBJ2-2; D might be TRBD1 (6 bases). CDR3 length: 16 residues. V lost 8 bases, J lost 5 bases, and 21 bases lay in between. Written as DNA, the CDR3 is TGTGCCAGCTGTCGCACCGGCAGGGGCTGGACCGGGGAGCTGTTTTTT. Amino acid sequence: CASCRTGRGWTGELFF.

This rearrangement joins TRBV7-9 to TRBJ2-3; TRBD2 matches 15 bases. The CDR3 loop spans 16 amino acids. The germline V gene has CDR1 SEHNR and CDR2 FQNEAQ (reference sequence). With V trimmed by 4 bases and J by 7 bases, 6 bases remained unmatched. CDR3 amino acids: CASSSPGTSGRYTQYF. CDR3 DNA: TGTGCCAGCAGCTCTCCAGGGACTAGCGGGAGGTATACGCAGTATTTT.

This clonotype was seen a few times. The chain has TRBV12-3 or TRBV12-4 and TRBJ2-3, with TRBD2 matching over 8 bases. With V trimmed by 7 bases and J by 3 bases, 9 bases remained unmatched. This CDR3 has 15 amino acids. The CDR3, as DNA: TGTGCCAGCACTAGGGTACTAGCGGATACAGATACGCAGTATTTT. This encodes CASTRVLADTDTQYF.